Below, 8 T cell receptor beta chains from the same sample are listed, as sequenced in a study of blood T cell repertoires in COVID-19. The repertoire was sequenced with immunoSEQ multiplex PCR; TCRdb's copy has only in-frame clones and lacks some. Of 190,000 or so clones detected, around 84% appear once; the ten largest clones hold 2.5% to 3%. Material: peripheral blood. The receptors come from a man in his forties or fifties with active or convalescent COVID-19.

The chain recombines TRBV7-2 with TRBJ2-7; 10 bases are shared with TRBD1. V was pared by 5 bases and J by 2 bases, with 9 bases of the junction left unmatched. Looked up from germline, CDR1 is SGHTA and CDR2 is FQGNSA. CDR3 size: 16 residues. For the CDR3, the DNA is TGTGCCAGCAGCCCGCGGGGGACAGGGGTGCCCTACGAGCAGTACTTC. Amino acid sequence: CASSPRGTGVPYEQYF.

This chain connects TRBV6-5 to TRBJ2-3; D possibly corresponds to TRBD2 (5 bases). V dropped 11 bases and J dropped 2 bases, with 11 bases sitting between them. This CDR3 has 12 amino acids. The V gene's germline CDR1 is MNHEY and CDR2 SVGAGI. CDR3 in DNA: TGTGCCCCCCGGGGTTCCACAGATACGCAGTATTTT. Amino acid sequence: CAPRGSTDTQYF.

V is TRBV7-3 and J is TRBJ1-6; D gene ambiguous. With 2 bases removed from V and 7 bases from J, the gap between germline ends came to 12 bases. Germline V gene data show CDR1 as SGHTA and CDR2 as FQGTGA. The CDR3 has 15 residues. CDR3 protein: CASSLSGEGNSPLHF. CDR3 sequence (DNA): TGTGCCAGCAGCTTATCCGGGGAAGGGAATTCACCCCTCCACTTT.

J is TRBJ2-5 and V is TRBV7-3; weak D call: TRBD1 (6 bases). In germline, CDR1 is SGHTA, CDR2 FQGTGA. V was trimmed by 3 bases and J by 8 bases, leaving 19 bases between them. The CDR3 has 15 residues. In DNA, the CDR3 is TGTGCCAGCAGCTTTTCCCAGGACAGCGAAAATACCCAGTACTTC. Translated: CASSFSQDSENTQYF.

The genes are TRBV2 and TRBJ2-6, with 8 bases that match TRBD1. In germline, CDR1 is SNHLY, CDR2 FYNNEI. CDR3 length: 17 residues. V gave up 4 bases and J gave up 4 bases; unmatched junction bases: 9. The CDR3 region has the DNA TGTGCCAGCAGTGTTGGGACAGGTACTGACGGGGCCAACGTCCTGACTTTC. This codes for CASSVGTGTDGANVLTF.

This chain connects TRBV3-1 (or the pseudogene TRBV3-2) to TRBJ2-7, with TRBD2 matching 10 bases. The CDR3 totals 18 residues. V shed 0 bases, J shed 4 bases, and the junction held 12 bases outside the gene matches. Germline values: CDR1 LGHDT, CDR2 YNNKEL (reference sequence). CDR3: CASSQDPPASGGAYEQYF. In DNA form, the CDR3 reads TGTGCCAGCAGCCAAGACCCCCCAGCGAGCGGGGGGGCTTACGAGCAGTACTTC.

V and J are TRBV13 and TRBJ1-4; 8 nucleotides agree with TRBD1. V shed 3 bases, J shed 10 bases, and the junction held 7 bases outside the gene matches. Germline lookup yields CDR1 PRHDT and CDR2 FYEKMQ (reference sequence). This CDR3 region has 14 residues. CDR3 nucleotides: TGTGCCAGCAGCTTTATCGGACAGGGTCGAAAACTGTTTTTT. Translation gives CASSFIGQGRKLFF. The full variable domain, with the rest looked up from reference TRBV13 and TRBJ1-4, is AAGVIQSPRHLIKEKRETATLKCYPIPRHDTVYWYQQGPGQDPQFLISFYEKMQSDKGSIPDRFSAQQFSDYHSELNMSSLELGDSALYFCASSFIGQGRKLFFGSGTQLSVL.

DNA for the CDR3: TGTGCCTCCTCTCCGGGGGGGACGACGGTAGCCGGGGAGCTGTTTTTT. As protein: CASSPGGTTVAGELFF. The chain is built from TRBV2 and TRBJ2-2; 8 nucleotides line up with TRBD2. Germline CDR1 is SNHLY and CDR2 is FYNNEI. V shed 11 bases and J 6 bases; nucleotides not matched to a gene: 17. This CDR3 is built from 16 residues.